This is a list of T cell receptor beta chains from one sample in a study of cytomegalovirus exposure and HLA in healthy donors. Only in-frame clones appear in the TCRdb table, and some are missing; sequencing was by immunoSEQ multiplex PCR. There are about 160,000 clones in the sample; 77% occur only once, and 1.6% lies in the top ten. Sequences were obtained from PBMCs. The receptor set was obtained from a woman aged 30 to 39 in good health and CMV-seronegative. Each CDR3 is given with its conserved first and last residue. The order of the fields is J gene, clone size, D gene, V gene, CDR3 protein, CDR3 DNA. The D gene is left open where the match is weak. Clone size is not always given. Where it is, it says once, few, many or a class for expanded clones.

>TRBJ2-6|few|NA|TRBV19
CASSFGASGANVLTF
TGTGCCAGTAGTTTTGGTGCGTCTGGGGCCAACGTCCTGACTTTC
>TRBJ2-3|NA|NA|TRBV30
CAWSGGHTDTQYF
TGTGCCTGGAGCGGGGGGCACACAGATACGCAGTATTTT
>TRBJ1-1|NA|NA|TRBV10-3
CAIRSGGTEAFF
TGTGCCATCAGATCCGGGGGGACTGAAGCTTTCTTT
>TRBJ1-1|NA|NA|TRBV18
CASSHSPRGPNTEAFF
TGTGCCAGCTCGCATAGCCCTCGGGGTCCGAACACTGAAGCTTTCTTT
>TRBJ2-7|NA|NA|TRBV2
CASSGGYEQYF
TGTGCCAGCAGTGGAGGGTACGAGCAGTACTTC
>TRBJ2-5|NA|TRBD1|TRBV2
CASTTGEETQYF
TGTGCCAGCACGACAGGGGAAGAGACCCAGTACTTC
>TRBJ2-5|NA|NA|TRBV7-9
CASSQNRHFQETQYF
TGTGCCAGCAGCCAAAATAGACACTTCCAAGAGACCCAGTACTTC
>TRBJ2-5|NA|TRBD2|TRBV5-4
CASSFGSGRPNWETQYF
TGTGCCAGCAGCTTTGGGAGCGGGAGGCCCAATTGGGAGACCCAGTACTTC
>TRBJ2-3|NA|NA|TRBV14
CASSQGNFGEDTQYF
TGTGCCAGCAGCCAAGGCAATTTCGGAGAAGATACGCAGTATTTT
>TRBJ2-7|NA|TRBD2|TRBV4-2
CASSLRLADSYEQYF
TGTGCCAGCAGCCTAAGACTAGCGGACTCCTACGAGCAGTACTTC
>TRBJ1-5|once|NA|TRBV27
CASSLSDKRGPQHF
TGTGCCAGCAGTTTATCGGACAAAAGGGGGCCCCAGCATTTT
>TRBJ2-1|once|NA|TRBV29-1
CSVGFSGLMKQFF
TGCAGCGTTGGATTCAGCGGGTTAATGAAGCAGTTCTTC
>TRBJ2-5|NA|TRBD1|TRBV9
CASSVGQGNWETQYF
TGTGCCAGCAGCGTAGGACAGGGGAATTGGGAGACCCAGTACTTC
>TRBJ1-2|NA|NA|TRBV30
CAWSTGFGYGYTF
TGTGCCTGGAGTACCGGGTTCGGCTATGGCTACACCTTC
>TRBJ2-2|NA|NA|TRBV7-6
CASTKTRRGPTGELFF
TGTGCTTCCACAAAGACTAGGCGAGGTCCTACCGGGGAGCTGTTTTTT
>TRBJ2-1|NA|TRBD2|TRBV19
CASSQRGYNEQFF
TGTGCCAGTAGCCAGCGGGGATACAATGAGCAGTTCTTC
>TRBJ2-7|NA|NA|TRBV6-4
CASSLIWASYEQYF
TGTGCCAGCAGTTTAATCTGGGCGTCCTACGAGCAGTACTTC
>TRBJ1-1|NA|NA|TRBV18
CASSLAQTGEAFF
TGTGCCAGCTCACTTGCCCAAACAGGGGAAGCTTTCTTT
>TRBJ1-2|NA|NA|TRBV4-3
CASSQGGRFYGYTF
TGCGCCAGCAGCCAAGGAGGGAGATTCTATGGCTACACCTTC
>TRBJ2-3|NA|NA|TRBV7-2
CASSLTGLWDTQYF
TGTGCCAGCAGCTTAACGGGACTCTGGGATACGCAGTATTTT
>TRBJ2-5|NA|TRBD2|TRBV4-1
CASSRTGGAGAQETQYF
TGCGCCAGCAGCCGGACGGGGGGAGCGGGGGCACAAGAGACCCAGTACTTC
>TRBJ1-2|NA|TRBD1|TRBV6-1
CASSEGTGAGYTF
TGTGCCAGCAGTGAAGGGACAGGGGCTGGCTACACCTTC
>TRBJ1-2|NA|NA|TRBV13
CASSPDYGYTF
TGTGCCAGCAGCCCGGACTATGGCTACACCTTC
>TRBJ1-2|NA|TRBD1|TRBV5-1
CASSLGTSGTGSGGYGYTF
TGCGCCAGCAGCTTGGGTACCTCCGGGACAGGGTCCGGAGGCTATGGCTACACCTTC
>TRBJ2-7|NA|NA|TRBV30
CAWSVTPRSSYEQYF
TGTGCCTGGAGTGTAACCCCGAGGAGCTCCTACGAGCAGTACTTC
>TRBJ2-5|few|NA|TRBV4-3
CASSQVPSSGTQYF
TGCGCCAGCAGCCAAGTTCCATCCTCCGGGACCCAGTACTTC
>TRBJ1-2|NA|NA|TRBV25-1
CASNRGSGVSTNYGYTF
TGTGCCAGCAATCGAGGGTCAGGGGTATCAACTAACTATGGCTACACCTTC
>TRBJ1-1|NA|NA|TRBV27
CASSLYSRATEAFF
TGTGCCAGCAGTTTATATTCCAGGGCCACTGAAGCTTTCTTT
>TRBJ1-2|NA|NA|TRBV11-2
CASSLWRQDKNFNYGYTF
TGTGCCAGCAGCTTATGGAGACAGGATAAGAATTTTAACTATGGCTACACCTTC
>TRBJ1-6|once|NA|TRBV30
CAWTPFAGNSPLHF
TGTGCCTGGACTCCTTTCGCGGGGAATTCACCCCTCCACTTT
>TRBJ1-5|NA|NA|TRBV19
CASSWTVSNQPQHF
TGTGCCAGTAGTTGGACAGTCAGCAATCAGCCCCAGCATTTT
>TRBJ1-2|once|NA|TRBV25-1
CASSEFGTAYGYTF
TGTGCCAGCAGTGAATTTGGGACTGCCTATGGCTACACCTTC
>TRBJ1-1|few|NA|TRBV5-6
CASSLDSTGIPDTEAFF
TGTGCCAGCAGCTTGGACTCCACAGGAATTCCGGACACTGAAGCTTTCTTT
>TRBJ1-2|NA|NA|TRBV7-9
CASSPTRLGGYTF
TGTGCCAGCAGCCCGACGAGGCTTGGGGGCTACACCTTC
>TRBJ2-3|NA|TRBD2|TRBV18
CASSPRSVSGSSTDTQYF
TGTGCCAGCTCACCAAGGTCGGTTAGCGGGAGTAGCACAGATACGCAGTATTTT
>TRBJ2-7|NA|NA|TRBV12-2
CASRLVFPATAGNYEQYF
TGTGCAAGTCGCTTAGTGTTTCCCGCAACGGCAGGGAACTACGAGCAGTACTTC
>TRBJ2-1|once|TRBD1|TRBV4-2
CASSSTSPGQGSDEQFF
TGTGCCAGCAGCTCAACAAGTCCGGGACAGGGGTCGGATGAGCAGTTCTTC
>TRBJ2-1|NA|TRBD2|TRBV6-5
CATLAGGSYNEQFF
TGTGCCACTCTAGCGGGTGGATCCTACAATGAGCAGTTCTTC
>TRBJ2-7|NA|NA|TRBV5-5
CASSLVGYEQYF
TGTGCCAGCAGCTTGGTCGGGTACGAGCAGTACTTC